The entry below gives a single T cell receptor beta chain sequence along with its context. V was pared by 4 bases and J by 6 bases, with 9 bases between. Germline CDR1 reads GTSNPN; CDR2 reads SVGIG (reference sequence). The CDR3 is made up of 11 amino acids. The record originates from a study of blood T cell repertoires in COVID-19. The wider study: The United States, Italy and Spain supplied acute and convalescent COVID-19 samples. PBMCs, B-cell-depleted T cells, or T cells were the source of the cDNA or gDNA that made up the material.

In the study's own analysis: From reference gene primer amplification, estimates of nucleated cell counts were derived. The table came from immunoSEQ multiplex PCR; TCRdb's copy has only in-frame clones and leaves some out. V and J calls and clone size follow that table, whereas D and trimming were derived from the DNA. The table shows 100,000 to 150,000 clones, with approximately 82% occurring only once. The rearrangement joins TRBV30 to TRBJ1-1; D is ambiguous. The origin of this receptor is a woman aged 45-65 years with acute or convalescent COVID-19. Sequencing was performed on peripheral blood. CDR3 residues: CAWIGAAEAFF. The CDR3 region has the DNA TGTGCCTGGATCGGAGCGGCTGAAGCTTTCTTT.